Shown below are 6 T cell receptor beta chains from a single sample sequenced in a study of blood T cell repertoires in COVID-19. Method: immunoSEQ multiplex PCR; TCRdb's copy keeps in-frame clones and lacks some. This table holds 200,000 to 250,000 clones, around nine tenths found once. What was sequenced was PBMCs or T cells enriched from blood (not recorded which). All receptors come from a woman aged 25 to 39 who had been exposed to COVID-19.

The rearrangement joins TRBV11-2 to TRBJ2-2; 7 bases are shared with TRBD2. Germline trimming cut 5 bases from V and 4 bases from J; bases unmatched to any gene: 13. The germline gives CDR1 SGHAT, CDR2 FQNNGV. CDR3 size: 17 residues. The CDR3 loop reads CASSLGSGARGTGELFF. For the CDR3, the DNA is TGTGCCAGCAGCCTGGGGAGCGGGGCGCGAGGCACCGGGGAGCTGTTTTTT.

The chain combines TRBV11-2 with TRBJ2-1, with 10 bases aligning to TRBD2. V was pared by 2 bases and J by 0 bases, with 4 bases of the junction left unmatched. Germline V lookup: CDR1 SGHAT, CDR2 FQNNGV. CDR3 length equals 17 residues. This chain's CDR3 is CASSLFLAGASYNEQFF. The CDR3 DNA follows: TGTGCCAGCAGCTTATTCCTAGCGGGAGCCTCCTACAATGAGCAGTTCTTC.

This clone was seen only once. The gene calls are TRBV5-1 and TRBJ1-1; tentatively, D is TRBD1 (5 bases). Germline V gives CDR1 SGHRS, CDR2 YFSETQ. V lost 1 base and J lost 0, with 13 bases in between. This CDR3 contains 16 residues. The CDR3 loop reads CASSLWQGGMNTEAFF. CDR3 sequence (DNA): TGCGCCAGCAGCTTGTGGCAGGGTGGGATGAACACTGAAGCTTTCTTT.

This clone has just one count. The chain combines TRBV5-1 with TRBJ2-2; D possibly corresponds to TRBD2 (5 bases). V was shortened by 6 bases and J by 11 bases, with 20 bases between the two germline ends. The CDR3 runs 14 residues. Germline CDR1 is SGHRS and CDR2 is YFSETQ. The CDR3 DNA follows: TGCGCCAGCACCCGCGGGCCCACCCAACGAGAGCTGTTTTTT. Translation gives CASTRGPTQRELFF.

This chain uses TRBV19 with TRBJ2-3, with TRBD2 identical over 8 bases. Germline trimming cut 4 bases from V and 1 base from J; bases unmatched to any gene: 7. Germline loops: CDR1 LNHDA, CDR2 SQIVND (reference sequence). This CDR3 comprises 16 residues. CDR3 region: CASSTLAGIGTDTQYF. The CDR3 DNA reads TGTGCCAGTAGTACTTTAGCGGGAATCGGCACAGATACGCAGTATTTT.

This sequence joins TRBV19 and TRBJ2-6, with unresolved D. With 2 bases removed from V and 4 bases from J, the gap between germline ends came to 3 bases. Germline values: CDR1 LNHDA, CDR2 SQIVND (reference sequence). The CDR3 extends over 13 amino acids. The CDR3 sequence: CASSISGANVLTF. CDR3 DNA: TGTGCCAGTAGTATAAGCGGGGCCAACGTCCTGACTTTC.